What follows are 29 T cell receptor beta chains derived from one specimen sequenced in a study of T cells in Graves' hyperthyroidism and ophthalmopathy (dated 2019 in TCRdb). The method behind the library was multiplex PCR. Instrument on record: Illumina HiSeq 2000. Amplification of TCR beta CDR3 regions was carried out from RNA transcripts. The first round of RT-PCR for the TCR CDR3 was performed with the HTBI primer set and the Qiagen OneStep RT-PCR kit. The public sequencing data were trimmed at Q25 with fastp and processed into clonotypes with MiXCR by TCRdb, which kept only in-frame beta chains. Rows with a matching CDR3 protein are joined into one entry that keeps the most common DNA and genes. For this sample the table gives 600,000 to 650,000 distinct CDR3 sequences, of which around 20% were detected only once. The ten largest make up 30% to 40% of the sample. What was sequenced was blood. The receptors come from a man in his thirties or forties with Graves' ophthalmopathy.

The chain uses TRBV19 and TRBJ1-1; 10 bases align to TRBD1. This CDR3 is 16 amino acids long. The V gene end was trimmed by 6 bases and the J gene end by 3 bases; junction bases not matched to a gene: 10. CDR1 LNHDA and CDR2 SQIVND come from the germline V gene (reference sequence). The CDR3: CASRPDRGKADTEAFF. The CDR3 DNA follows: TGTGCCAGTAGGCCGGACAGGGGGAAGGCGGACACTGAAGCTTTCTTT. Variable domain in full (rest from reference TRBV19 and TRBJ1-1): DGGITQSPKYLFRKEGQNVTLSCEQNLNHDAMYWYRQDPGQGLRLIYYSQIVNDFQKGDIAEGYSVSREKKESFPLTVTSAQKNPTAFYLCASRPDRGKADTEAFFGQGTRLTVV.

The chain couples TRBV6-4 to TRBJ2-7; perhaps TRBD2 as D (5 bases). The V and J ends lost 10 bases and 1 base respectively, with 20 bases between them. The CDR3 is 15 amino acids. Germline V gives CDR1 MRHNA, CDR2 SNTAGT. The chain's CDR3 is CATIPQTNSSYEQYF. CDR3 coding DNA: TGTGCCACCATCCCTCAGACTAACTCTTCCTACGAGCAGTACTTC.

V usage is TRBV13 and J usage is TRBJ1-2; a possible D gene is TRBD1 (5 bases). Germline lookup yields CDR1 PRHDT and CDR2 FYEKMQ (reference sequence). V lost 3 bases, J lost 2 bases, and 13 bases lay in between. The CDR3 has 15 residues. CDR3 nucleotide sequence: TGTGCCAGCAGCTTTGCTACAGGACCCAACTATGGCTACACCTTC. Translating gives CASSFATGPNYGYTF.

CDR3 DNA sequence: TGTGCCATCAGTGAGTCGGGACAGGGCCGGATCTCTGGAAACACCATATATTTT. This codes for CAISESGQGRISGNTIYF. J is TRBJ1-3 and V is TRBV10-3; 9 nucleotides align to TRBD1. This CDR3 is built from 18 residues. Germline values: CDR1 ENHRY, CDR2 SYGVKD. With 0 bases clipped from V and 0 bases from J, the junction kept 6 bases outside the gene matches.

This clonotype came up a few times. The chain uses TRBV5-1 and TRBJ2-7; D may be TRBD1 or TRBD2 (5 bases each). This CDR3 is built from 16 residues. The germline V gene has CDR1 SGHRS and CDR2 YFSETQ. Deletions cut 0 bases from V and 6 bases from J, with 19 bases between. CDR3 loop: CASSLAEAGAGGEQYF. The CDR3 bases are TGCGCCAGCAGCTTGGCCGAGGCCGGGGCCGGAGGCGAGCAGTACTTC.

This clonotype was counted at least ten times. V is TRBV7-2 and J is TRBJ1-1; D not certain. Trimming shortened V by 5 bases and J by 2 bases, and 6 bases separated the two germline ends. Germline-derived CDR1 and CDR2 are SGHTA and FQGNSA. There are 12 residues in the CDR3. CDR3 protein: CASSQPNTEAFF. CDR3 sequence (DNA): TGTGCCAGCAGCCAGCCAAACACTGAAGCTTTCTTT.

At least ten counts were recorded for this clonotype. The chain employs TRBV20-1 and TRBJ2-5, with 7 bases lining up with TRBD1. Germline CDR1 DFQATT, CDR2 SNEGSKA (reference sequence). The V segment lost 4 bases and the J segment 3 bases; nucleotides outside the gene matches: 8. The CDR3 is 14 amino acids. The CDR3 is CSATPTTGKETQYF. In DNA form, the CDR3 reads TGCAGTGCTACCCCGACGACAGGGAAAGAGACCCAGTACTTC.

CDR3 sequence reads: CASSLNRGAATEAFF. DNA of the CDR3: TGTGCCAGCAGCTTAAATCGGGGTGCGGCCACTGAAGCTTTCTTT. The rearrangement links TRBV7-3 to TRBJ1-1; D unclear. Per the germline V gene, CDR1 is SGHTA and CDR2 is FQGTGA. Trimming stripped 1 base from V and 4 bases from J, with 13 bases between. The CDR3 sequence is 15 residues long.

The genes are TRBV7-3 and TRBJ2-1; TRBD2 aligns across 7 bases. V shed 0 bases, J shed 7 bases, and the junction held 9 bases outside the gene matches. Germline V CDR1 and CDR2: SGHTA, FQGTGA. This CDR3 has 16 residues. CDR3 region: CASSLTGTTGRNEQFF. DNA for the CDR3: TGTGCCAGCAGCTTAACGGGGACTACGGGGAGGAATGAGCAGTTCTTC.

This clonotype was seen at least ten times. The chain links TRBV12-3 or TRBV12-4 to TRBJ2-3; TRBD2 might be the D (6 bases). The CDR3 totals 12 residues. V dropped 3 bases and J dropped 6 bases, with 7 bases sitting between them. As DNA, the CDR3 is TGTGCCAGCAGTTTTGCGGGGGATACGCAGTATTTT. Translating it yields CASSFAGDTQYF.

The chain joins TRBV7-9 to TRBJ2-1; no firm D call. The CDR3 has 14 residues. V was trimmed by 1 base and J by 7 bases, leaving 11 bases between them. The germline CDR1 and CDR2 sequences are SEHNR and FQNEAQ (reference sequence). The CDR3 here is CASSLVLDGNEQFF. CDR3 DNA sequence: TGTGCCAGCAGCTTAGTTCTAGACGGGAATGAGCAGTTCTTC.

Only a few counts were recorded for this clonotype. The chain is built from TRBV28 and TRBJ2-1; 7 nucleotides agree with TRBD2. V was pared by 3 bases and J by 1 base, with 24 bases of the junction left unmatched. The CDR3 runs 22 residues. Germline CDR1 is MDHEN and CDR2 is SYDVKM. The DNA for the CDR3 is TGTGCCAGCAGTTTCCCCCCGTTCCTCCGAGCGGGAAATAAGAGGTCCTACAATGAGCAGTTCTTC. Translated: CASSFPPFLRAGNKRSYNEQFF. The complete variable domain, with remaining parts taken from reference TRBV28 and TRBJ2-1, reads DVKVTQSSRYLVKRTGEKVFLECVQDMDHENMFWYRQDPGLGLRLIYFSYDVKMKEKGDIPEGYSVSREKKERFSLILESASTNQTSMYLCASSFPPFLRAGNKRSYNEQFFGPGTRLTVL.

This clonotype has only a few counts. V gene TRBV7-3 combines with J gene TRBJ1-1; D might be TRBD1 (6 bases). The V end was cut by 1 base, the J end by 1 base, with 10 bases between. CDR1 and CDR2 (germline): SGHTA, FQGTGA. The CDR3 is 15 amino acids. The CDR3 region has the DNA TGTGCCAGCAGCTTAATTGGCAGGGGGAACACTGAAGCTTTCTTT. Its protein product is CASSLIGRGNTEAFF.

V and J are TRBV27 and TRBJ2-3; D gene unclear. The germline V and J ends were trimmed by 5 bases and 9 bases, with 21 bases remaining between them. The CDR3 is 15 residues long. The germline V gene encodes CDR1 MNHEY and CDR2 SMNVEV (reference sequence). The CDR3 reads CASSRVGPVLQTQYF. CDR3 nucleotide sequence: TGTGCCAGCAGTCGAGTCGGGCCGGTGCTACAGACGCAGTATTTT.

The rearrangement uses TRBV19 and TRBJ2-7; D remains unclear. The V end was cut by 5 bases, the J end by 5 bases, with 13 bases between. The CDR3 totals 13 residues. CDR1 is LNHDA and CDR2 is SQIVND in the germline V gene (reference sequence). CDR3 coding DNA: TGTGCCAGTAGTGTATCTGCGTCAAACGAGCAGTACTTC. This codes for CASSVSASNEQYF.

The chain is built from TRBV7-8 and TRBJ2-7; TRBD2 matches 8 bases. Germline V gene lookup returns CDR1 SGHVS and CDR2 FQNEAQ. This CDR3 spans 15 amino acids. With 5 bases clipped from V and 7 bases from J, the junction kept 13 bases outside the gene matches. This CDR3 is CASSPRGAGVREQYF. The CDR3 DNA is TGTGCCAGCAGCCCCCGGGGAGCGGGAGTGAGAGAGCAGTACTTC.

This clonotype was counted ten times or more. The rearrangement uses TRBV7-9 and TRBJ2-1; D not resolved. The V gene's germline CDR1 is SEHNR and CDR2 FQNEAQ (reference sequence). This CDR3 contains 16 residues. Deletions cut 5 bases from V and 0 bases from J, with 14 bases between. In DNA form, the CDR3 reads TGTGCCAGCAGCCCTGGCTTGGGCGGCTCCTACAATGAGCAGTTCTTC. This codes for CASSPGLGGSYNEQFF.

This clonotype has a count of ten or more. The CDR3 sequence: CAWGRGDEQYF. In DNA form, the CDR3 reads TGTGCCTGGGGCAGGGGGGACGAGCAGTACTTC. The chain couples TRBV30 to TRBJ2-7; TRBD1 might be the D (7 bases). V was shortened by 5 bases and J by 5 bases, with 10 bases between the two germline ends. This CDR3 has 11 residues. Germline CDR1 and CDR2: GTSNPN and SVGIG (reference sequence). Complete variable domain (other parts from reference TRBV30 and TRBJ2-7): SQTIHQWPATLVQPVGSPLSLECTVEGTSNPNLYWYRQAAGRGLQLLFYSVGIGQISSEVPQNLSASRPQDRQFILSSKKLLLSDSGFYLCAWGRGDEQYFGPGTRLTVT.

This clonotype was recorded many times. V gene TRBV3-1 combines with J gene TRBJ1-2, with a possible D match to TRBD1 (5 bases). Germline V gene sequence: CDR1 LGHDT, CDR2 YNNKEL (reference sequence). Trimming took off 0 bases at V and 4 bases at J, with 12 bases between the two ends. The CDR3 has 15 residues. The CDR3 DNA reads TGTGCCAGCAGCCAAGACCCCAGGGACCCCTATGGCTACACCTTC. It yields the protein CASSQDPRDPYGYTF.

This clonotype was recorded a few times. Written as DNA, the CDR3 is TGTGCCAGCAGCGGACTAGCGGAGAACACCGGGGAGCTGTTTTTT. It translates to CASSGLAENTGELFF. The V and J genes are TRBV7-9 and TRBJ2-2; TRBD2 aligns across 10 bases. The germline gives CDR1 SEHNR, CDR2 FQNEAQ (reference sequence). CDR3 length: 15 residues. After removal of 5 bases from V and 1 base from J, the junction contained 1 base not matched to a gene.

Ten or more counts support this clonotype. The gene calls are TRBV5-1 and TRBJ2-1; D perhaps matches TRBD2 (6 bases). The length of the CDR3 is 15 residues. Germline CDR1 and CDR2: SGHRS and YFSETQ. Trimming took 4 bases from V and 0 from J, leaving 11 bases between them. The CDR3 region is CASSPGLPSYNEQFF. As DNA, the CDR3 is TGCGCCAGCAGCCCGGGACTTCCCTCCTACAATGAGCAGTTCTTC.

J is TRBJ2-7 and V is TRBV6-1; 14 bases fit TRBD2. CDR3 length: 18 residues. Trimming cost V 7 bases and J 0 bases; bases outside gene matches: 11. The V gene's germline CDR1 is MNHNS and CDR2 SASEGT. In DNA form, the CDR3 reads TGTGCCAGCACCAGGGGACTAGCGGGAGCGGGGAACTCCTACGAGCAGTACTTC. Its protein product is CASTRGLAGAGNSYEQYF.

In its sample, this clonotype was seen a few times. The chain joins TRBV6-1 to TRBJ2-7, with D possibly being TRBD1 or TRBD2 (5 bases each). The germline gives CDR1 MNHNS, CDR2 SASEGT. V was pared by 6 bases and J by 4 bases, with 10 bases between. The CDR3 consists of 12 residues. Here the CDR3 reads CASRRDPYEQYF. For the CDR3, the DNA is TGTGCCAGCAGGAGGGACCCTTACGAGCAGTACTTC.

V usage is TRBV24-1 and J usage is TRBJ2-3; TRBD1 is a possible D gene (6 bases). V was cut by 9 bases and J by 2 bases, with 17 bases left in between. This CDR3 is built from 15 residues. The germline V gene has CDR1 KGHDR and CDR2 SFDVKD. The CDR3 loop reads CATLRDRNSTDTQYF. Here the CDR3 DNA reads TGTGCCACCCTAAGAGACAGGAATTCCACAGATACGCAGTATTTT.

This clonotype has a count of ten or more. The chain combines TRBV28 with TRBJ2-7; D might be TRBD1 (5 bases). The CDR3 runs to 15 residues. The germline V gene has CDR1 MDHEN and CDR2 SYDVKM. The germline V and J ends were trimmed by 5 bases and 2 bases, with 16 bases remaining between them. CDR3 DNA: TGTGCCAGCAGTCCCCGGTTCGACAGAACCTACGAGCAGTACTTC. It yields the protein CASSPRFDRTYEQYF.

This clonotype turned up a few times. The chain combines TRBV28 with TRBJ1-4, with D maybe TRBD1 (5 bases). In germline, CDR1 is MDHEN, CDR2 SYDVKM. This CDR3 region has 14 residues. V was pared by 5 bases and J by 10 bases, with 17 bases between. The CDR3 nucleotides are TGTGCCAGCAGTCACCGACCGGGACGTGGAAAACTGTTTTTT. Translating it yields CASSHRPGRGKLFF. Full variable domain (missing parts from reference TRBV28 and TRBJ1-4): DVKVTQSSRYLVKRTGEKVFLECVQDMDHENMFWYRQDPGLGLRLIYFSYDVKMKEKGDIPEGYSVSREKKERFSLILESASTNQTSMYLCASSHRPGRGKLFFGSGTQLSVL.

The CDR3: CASSYLDRGRNQPQHF. In DNA, the CDR3 is TGTGCCAGCAGTTACTTGGACAGGGGAAGGAATCAGCCCCAGCATTTT. The chain carries TRBV6-5 and TRBJ1-5; 9 bases are shared with TRBD1. The CDR3 spans 16 residues. V gave up 1 base and J gave up 4 bases; unmatched junction bases: 5. Germline V CDR1 and CDR2: MNHEY, SVGAGI.

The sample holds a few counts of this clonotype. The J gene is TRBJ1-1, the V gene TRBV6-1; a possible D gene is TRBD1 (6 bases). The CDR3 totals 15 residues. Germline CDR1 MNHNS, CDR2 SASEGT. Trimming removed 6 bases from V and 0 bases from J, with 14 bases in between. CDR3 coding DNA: TGTGCCAGCAGGCTTAGAACAGGGTTGAACACTGAAGCTTTCTTT. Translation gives CASRLRTGLNTEAFF.

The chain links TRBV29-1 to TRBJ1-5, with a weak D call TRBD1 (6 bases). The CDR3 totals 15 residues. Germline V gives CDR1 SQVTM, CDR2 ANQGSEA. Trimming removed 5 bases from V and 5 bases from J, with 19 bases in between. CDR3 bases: TGCAGCGTTCCTCAGCCAGGGGATGGGGATCAGCCCCAGCATTTT. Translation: CSVPQPGDGDQPQHF.